The entry that follows covers one T cell receptor (beta chain) sequence. CDR1 and CDR2 from the germline V gene are SGDLS and YYNGEE. The CDR3 is made up of 15 amino acids. V dropped 5 bases and J dropped 6 bases, with 21 bases sitting between them. Noted time point: blood at routine non-recurrence follow-up after resection. Whole RNA came from tumor, nontumor lung or frozen PBMC and was sequenced without being sorted. This sample is part of a study of spatial heterogeneity in lung cancer. Looking at the study overall: Samples were donated by 72 untreated early-stage non-small cell lung cancer patients. Across the raw uncorrected reads, a unique TCR and UMI combination was observed, on average, more than ten times. Follow-up PBMC samples were sequenced when available, at a median of about 25 months after resection.

Individually, TCR cDNA molecules were each labelled with a unique molecular identifier. MiXCR was run by TCRdb on the 5' RACE reads, yielding one entry per CDR3 protein. The data show under 150,000 distinct CDR3 sequences, 9% to 15% seen once. This specimen consisted of PBMCs, obtained at follow-up. The V call is TRBV9, the J call TRBJ2-7, with D possibly being TRBD1 (7 bases). The TCR originated in a male donor with early-stage non-small cell lung cancer. The CDR3 DNA follows: TGTGCCAGCAGTGAGAGGCAGGGGGGCTTCAGCGAGCAGTACTTC. This gives the protein CASSERQGGFSEQYF.